The rows below give T cell receptor beta chains drawn from one sample of a study of blood T cell repertoires in COVID-19. TCRdb keeps only in-frame clones here, not all; method: immunoSEQ multiplex PCR. This repertoire shows about 95,000 clones, more than 80% found once; its top ten account for more than 20%. Sequenced: peripheral blood. The source is a human donor in a cohort sampled during active COVID-19. Each CDR3 is given with its conserved first and last residue. Fields, in order: V gene, CDR3 length, J gene, CDR3 protein.

>TRBV2|11|TRBJ2-7
CASSSPYEQYF
>TRBV7-7|14|TRBJ2-1
CASSFGTAYNEQFF
>TRBV4-1|17|TRBJ1-1
CASSQDVTGGGGTEAFF
>TRBV19|17|TRBJ2-2
CASSIGLAGHQSGELFF
>TRBV18|14|TRBJ2-5
CASSGVTRGETQYF
>TRBV15|19|TRBJ2-5
CATSKASGTGPITQETQYF
>TRBV6-6|15|TRBJ2-7
CASSDLTGRAYEQYF
>TRBV29-1|15|TRBJ2-6
CSVQDRGSGANVLTF
>TRBV19|16|TRBJ1-2
CASSRQQGPSNYGYTF
>TRBV6-6|13|TRBJ2-7
CASSLSGTYEQYF
>TRBV28|14|TRBJ1-4
CASILTGANEKLFF
>TRBV19|12|TRBJ1-1
CASSEDYTEAFF
>TRBV5-1|15|TRBJ2-1
CASSKTSGSSSEQFF
>TRBV5-4|16|TRBJ2-1
CASIRLAGVSYNEQFF
>TRBV28|16|TRBJ2-5
CASHKSTGGLGETQYF
>TRBV28|15|TRBJ1-2
CASIEGAGRKYGYTF
>TRBV21-1|14|TRBJ2-1
CASRGDRCYNEQFF